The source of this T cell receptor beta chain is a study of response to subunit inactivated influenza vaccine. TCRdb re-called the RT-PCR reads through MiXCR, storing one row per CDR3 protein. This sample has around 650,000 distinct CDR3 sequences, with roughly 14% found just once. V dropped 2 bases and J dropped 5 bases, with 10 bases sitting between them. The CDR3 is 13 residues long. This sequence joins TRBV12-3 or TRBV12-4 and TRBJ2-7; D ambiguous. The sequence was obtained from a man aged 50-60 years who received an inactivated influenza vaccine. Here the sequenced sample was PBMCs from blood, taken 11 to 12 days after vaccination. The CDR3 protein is CASSLSQQHEQYF. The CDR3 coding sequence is TGTGCCAGCAGTTTATCCCAGCAGCACGAGCAGTACTTC.